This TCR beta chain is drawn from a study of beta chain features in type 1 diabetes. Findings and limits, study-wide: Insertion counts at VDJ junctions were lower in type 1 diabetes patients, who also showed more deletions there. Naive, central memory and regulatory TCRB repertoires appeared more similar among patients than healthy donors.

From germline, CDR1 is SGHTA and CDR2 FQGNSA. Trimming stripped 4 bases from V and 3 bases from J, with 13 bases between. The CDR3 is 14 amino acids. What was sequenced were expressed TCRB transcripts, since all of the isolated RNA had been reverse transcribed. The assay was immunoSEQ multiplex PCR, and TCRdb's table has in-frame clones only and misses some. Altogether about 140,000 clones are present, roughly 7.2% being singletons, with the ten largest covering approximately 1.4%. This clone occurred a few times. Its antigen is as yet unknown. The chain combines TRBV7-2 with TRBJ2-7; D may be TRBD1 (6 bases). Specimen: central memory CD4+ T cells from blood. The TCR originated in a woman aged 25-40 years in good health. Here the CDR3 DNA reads TGTGCCAGCAGCTCTTCCCGGGACAACTACGAGCAGTACTTC. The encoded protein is CASSSSRDNYEQYF. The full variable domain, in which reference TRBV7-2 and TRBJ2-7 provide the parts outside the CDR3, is GAGVSQSPSNKVTEKGKDVELRCDPISGHTALYWYRQSLGQGLEFLIYFQGNSAPDKSGLPSDRFSAERTGGSVSTLTIQRTQQEDSAVYLCASSSSRDNYEQYFGPGTRLTVT.